This T cell receptor (beta chain) was observed in a study of T cell responses to AZD1222 COVID-19 vaccine. Assay used: immunoSEQ multiplex PCR; TCRdb lists only in-frame clones, some missing. The table shows about 120,000 clones, with roughly 91% occurring only once. The ends lost 1 base at V and 5 bases at J; junction bases unmatched: 6. Germline V gene data show CDR1 as SGHNT and CDR2 as YENEEA. The CDR3 contains 15 residues. Study-wide results and caveats: Spike-specific TCR breadth and depth went up after people got two AZD1222 doses. Targets within unmutated variant regions were reportedly found for nearly half of spike-specific TCRs.

Notes on this clone: Its specificity is unknown.

J is TRBJ2-7 and V is TRBV11-3, with 9 bases that match TRBD1. This material consisted of peripheral blood, taken 28 days after the second AZD1222 dose. This clonotype was obtained from an adult who received the AZD1222 COVID-19 vaccine. CDR3 coding DNA: TGTGCCAGCAGCTTAGCGGGACAGGGTCTACACGAGCAGTACTTC. Translation gives CASSLAGQGLHEQYF.